This TCR beta chain was observed in a study of T cell changes during pregnancy in multiple sclerosis. This table comes from immunoSEQ multiplex PCR, and its TCRdb copy is limited to in-frame clones, with some not included. Here the sample spans approximately 35,000 clones, about 90% being singletons. CDR3 length: 15 amino acids. CDR1 SGHTA and CDR2 FQGNSA come from the germline V gene. Between the trimmed V and J ends, which lost 0 bases and 5 bases, there was a span of 10 bases. Sequencing was performed on CD4+ T cells from peripheral blood mononuclear cells, taken in the third trimester of pregnancy. The chain couples TRBV7-2 to TRBJ2-2; weak D call: TRBD2 (6 bases). The TCR sequence derives from a female donor in good health, enrolled as a control in a pregnancy study. The CDR3 region has the DNA TGTGCCAGCAGCTTAGCCGGGAGAAGGACCGGGGAGCTGTTTTTT. Amino acids: CASSLAGRRTGELFF.